These T cell receptor beta chains were read from a single sample in a study of blood T cell repertoires in COVID-19. The table came from immunoSEQ multiplex PCR; TCRdb's copy has only in-frame clones and leaves some out. This sample has 280,000 or so clones, with roughly 88% found just once. The sequenced sample was peripheral blood. These receptors were obtained from a woman younger than 45 who had recovered from COVID-19. Both conserved end residues are part of each CDR3. The D gene is left open where the match is weak. Not every row has a clone size; where given, it reads once, few, many or a size class.

NA,TRBV7-9,TRBJ2-5,NA,TGTGCCAGCAGCTTAGCGGGGGGGCGCGAGACCCAGTACTTC,CASSLAGGRETQYF
NA,TRBV27,TRBJ1-6,NA,TGTGCCAGCAGTTTTCGGGGGAATTCACCCCTCCACTTT,CASSFRGNSPLHF
once,TRBV5-1,TRBJ2-3,TRBD2,TGCGCCAGCAGCTTGGGTACGGCTAGCGGGGGGGCAGATACGCAGTATTTT,CASSLGTASGGADTQYF
NA,TRBV6-6,TRBJ2-2,NA,TGTGCCAGCAAATCAGGGTCCACCGGGGAGCTGTTTTTT,CASKSGSTGELFF
NA,TRBV6-1,TRBJ2-3,TRBD2,TGTGCCAGCAGTGGACTAGCGGGGGGCCAGCATTTCACAGATACGCAGTATTTT,CASSGLAGGQHFTDTQYF
NA,TRBV6-5,TRBJ1-3,NA,TGTGCCAGCAGGCAGTCAAGATACTCTGGAAACACCATATATTTT,CASRQSRYSGNTIYF
NA,TRBV9,TRBJ1-1,NA,TGTGCCAGCAGCCCAAGGACAGCCCTGAACACTGAAGCTTTCTTT,CASSPRTALNTEAFF
NA,TRBV9,TRBJ2-3,TRBD1,TGTGCCAGCAGCGTTGCCGGGACAGGGGCGGATACGCAGTATTTT,CASSVAGTGADTQYF
NA,TRBV28,TRBJ1-2,TRBD1,TGTGCCAGCGGACCGGGACAGGCCCCTGGCTACACCTTC,CASGPGQAPGYTF
NA,TRBV28,TRBJ1-2,TRBD1,TGTGCCAGCAGTTTTGACAGGGGGCTCTCGGGCTACACCTTC,CASSFDRGLSGYTF
once,TRBV3-1/TRBV3-2,TRBJ2-1,TRBD2,TGTGCCAGCAGCCCCTCCGGGACTATCAATGAGCAGTTCTTC,CASSPSGTINEQFF
NA,TRBV28,TRBJ1-6,NA,TGTGCCAGCAGTTTCAGGACAGTCTTTCAATCACCCCTCCACTTT,CASSFRTVFQSPLHF
NA,TRBV5-1,TRBJ1-3,NA,TGCGCCAGCAGCTTGGAAGGGGCCGGCATCTCTGGAAACACCATATATTTT,CASSLEGAGISGNTIYF
NA,TRBV27,TRBJ2-5,NA,TGTGCCAGCAGTTTTCAGGGATCAGAGACCCAGTACTTC,CASSFQGSETQYF
once,TRBV28,TRBJ1-2,NA,TGTGCCAGCAGTTCGGGACTTGGCTACACCTTC,CASSSGLGYTF
few,TRBV4-2,TRBJ1-6,NA,TGTGCCAGCAGCCAAGGGGAGGTTTTCGATTCACCCCTCCACTTT,CASSQGEVFDSPLHF
NA,TRBV12-3/TRBV12-4,TRBJ1-5,NA,TGTGCCAGCAGTGCGCCCAATTATCAGCCCCAGCATTTT,CASSAPNYQPQHF
NA,TRBV7-9,TRBJ1-2,NA,TGTGCCAGCAGCTCAAGCGGGCTCATACATGGCTACACCTTC,CASSSSGLIHGYTF
NA,TRBV24-1,TRBJ2-2,NA,TGTGCCACCAGTGATTTCGGTGGTAGCAGGGGGGCGGCCGGGGAGCTGTTTTTT,CATSDFGGSRGAAGELFF
NA,TRBV5-6,TRBJ1-2,TRBD1,TGTGCCAGCAGCCTCGGACAGGGGGCTGGGGGCTACACCTTC,CASSLGQGAGGYTF
once,TRBV27,TRBJ2-7,NA,TGTGCCAGCAGTCACCTGTCTGTGTCGGGGGTAAAGAACGAGCAGTACTTC,CASSHLSVSGVKNEQYF
once,TRBV27,TRBJ2-1,TRBD2,TGTGCCAGCAGTGTCTCCCTAGCGGGGGGGCCGGATGAGCAGTTCTTC,CASSVSLAGGPDEQFF
NA,TRBV7-7,TRBJ2-2,TRBD2,TGTGCCAGCAGCTTAGATTCAGCGGGGGGGCTGAACACCGGGGAGCTGTTTTTT,CASSLDSAGGLNTGELFF
NA,TRBV19,TRBJ2-2,NA,TGTGCCAGTAGGTGGGCCAGGAACACCGGGGAGCTGTTTTTT,CASRWARNTGELFF
NA,TRBV19,TRBJ2-2,TRBD2,TGTGCCAGTACCTACCGGGAGGGTTTGCCCGGGGAGCTGTTTTTT,CASTYREGLPGELFF
NA,TRBV3-1/TRBV3-2,TRBJ1-5,TRBD1,TGTGCCAGCAGCCAGAGACAGGGGAGCAATCAGCCCCAGCATTTT,CASSQRQGSNQPQHF
NA,TRBV7-9,TRBJ2-7,TRBD1,TGTGCCACTTGGACAGGGACCTACGAGCAGTACTTC,CATWTGTYEQYF